The source of this T cell receptor beta chain is a study of cytomegalovirus exposure and HLA in healthy donors. The CDR3 runs 12 residues. V lost 3 bases and J 7 bases, leaving 6 bases between the germline ends. In germline, CDR1 is PRHDT, CDR2 FYEKMQ (reference sequence). Amplification used 60 Vbeta primers and 13 Jbeta primers. Using immunoSEQ multiplex PCR, the repertoire was profiled, and TCRdb retains in-frame clones only, with some absent. The profile shows 130,000 or so clones, about 80% of them singletons. The material sequenced was PBMCs. The receptor was isolated from a woman between 18 and 29 years old in good health and CMV-seronegative. This chain links TRBV13 with TRBJ2-2, with D possibly being TRBD2 (5 bases). The DNA of the CDR3 is TGTGCCAGCAGCTTTGCGGGCGGGGAGCTGTTTTTT. Translating gives CASSFAGGELFF. The entire variable domain, with the rest obtained from reference TRBV13 and TRBJ2-2, is as follows: AAGVIQSPRHLIKEKRETATLKCYPIPRHDTVYWYQQGPGQDPQFLISFYEKMQSDKGSIPDRFSAQQFSDYHSELNMSSLELGDSALYFCASSFAGGELFFGEGSRLTVL.